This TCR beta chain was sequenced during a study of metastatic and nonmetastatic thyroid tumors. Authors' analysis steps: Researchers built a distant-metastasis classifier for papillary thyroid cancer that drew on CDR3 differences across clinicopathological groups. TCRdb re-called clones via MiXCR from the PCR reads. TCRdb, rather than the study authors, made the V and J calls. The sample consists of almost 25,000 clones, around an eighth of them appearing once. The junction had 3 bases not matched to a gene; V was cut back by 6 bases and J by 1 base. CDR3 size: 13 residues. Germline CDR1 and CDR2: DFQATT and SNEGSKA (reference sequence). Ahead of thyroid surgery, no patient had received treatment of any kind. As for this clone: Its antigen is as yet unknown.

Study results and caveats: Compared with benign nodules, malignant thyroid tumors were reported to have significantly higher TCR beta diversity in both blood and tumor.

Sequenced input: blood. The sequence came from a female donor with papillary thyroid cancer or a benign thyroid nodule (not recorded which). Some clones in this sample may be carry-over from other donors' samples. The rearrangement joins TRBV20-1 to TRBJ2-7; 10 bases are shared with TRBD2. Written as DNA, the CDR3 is TGCAGTGCCGGGACTAGCGCTTCCTACGAGCAGTACTTC. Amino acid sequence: CSAGTSASYEQYF.